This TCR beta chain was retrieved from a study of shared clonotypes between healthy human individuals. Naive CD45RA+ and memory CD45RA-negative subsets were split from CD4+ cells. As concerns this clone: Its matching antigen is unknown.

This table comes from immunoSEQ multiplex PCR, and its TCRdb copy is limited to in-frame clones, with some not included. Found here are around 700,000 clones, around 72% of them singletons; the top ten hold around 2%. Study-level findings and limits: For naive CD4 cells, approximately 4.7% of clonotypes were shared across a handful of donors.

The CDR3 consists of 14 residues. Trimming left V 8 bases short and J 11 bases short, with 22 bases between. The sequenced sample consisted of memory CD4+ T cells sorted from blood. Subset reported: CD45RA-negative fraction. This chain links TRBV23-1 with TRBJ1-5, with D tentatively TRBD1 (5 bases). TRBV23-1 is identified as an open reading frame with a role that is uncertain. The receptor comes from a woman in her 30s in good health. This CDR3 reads CASVIGTERRAQHF. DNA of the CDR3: TGCGCCAGCGTCATAGGGACCGAGAGGCGGGCCCAGCATTTT.